These 21 T cell receptor beta chains originate from one sample sequenced in a study of cytomegalovirus exposure and HLA in healthy donors. Some clones are missing from TCRdb's copy, which holds only in-frame ones; the method was immunoSEQ multiplex PCR. The data contain hundreds of thousands of clones, roughly 89% of them singletons. Material: PBMCs. These receptors were obtained from a woman under 30 in good health and CMV-seronegative.

This chain joins TRBV19 and TRBJ2-3; 7 bases match TRBD1. In germline, CDR1 is LNHDA, CDR2 SQIVND (reference sequence). With V trimmed by 6 bases and J by 6 bases, 9 bases remained unmatched. There are 14 residues in the CDR3. The CDR3 coding sequence is TGTGCCAGTAGACTGACAGGGATTCGGGATACGCAGTATTTT. Its translation is CASRLTGIRDTQYF.

This chain links TRBV5-4 with TRBJ2-5, with D perhaps TRBD1 (8 bases). The germline V gene has CDR1 SGHNT and CDR2 YYREEE (reference sequence). Trimming took 0 bases from V and 4 from J, leaving 13 bases between them. The CDR3 loop spans 15 amino acids. The CDR3, as DNA: TGTGCCAGCAGCTTGGCGGACAGGGAGGGAGAGACCCAGTACTTC. It encodes CASSLADREGETQYF.

The rearrangement uses TRBV7-8 and TRBJ2-5, with 9 bases that match TRBD2. V gave up 1 base and J gave up 2 bases; unmatched junction bases: 5. The CDR3 totals 16 residues. Per the germline V gene, CDR1 is SGHVS and CDR2 is FQNEAQ. The CDR3 DNA reads TGTGCCAGCAGCTTAGGTCTAGCGGGGACACAAGAGACCCAGTACTTC. It yields the protein CASSLGLAGTQETQYF.

The chain carries TRBV19 and TRBJ2-7; D unresolved. V lost 4 bases and J lost 2, with 9 bases in between. The CDR3 runs to 13 residues. Germline V gene lookup returns CDR1 LNHDA and CDR2 SQIVND (reference sequence). The CDR3 is CASSTNSAYEQYF. CDR3 in DNA: TGTGCCAGTAGTACTAACAGTGCCTACGAGCAGTACTTC.

The V gene is TRBV11-2, the J gene TRBJ2-7, with 9 bases fitting TRBD2. This CDR3 comprises 14 residues. Losses at the gene ends were 5 bases for V and 4 bases for J; bases not matched to a gene: 6. The germline V gene encodes CDR1 SGHAT and CDR2 FQNNGV. The CDR3 spells CASSLGTSRYEQYF. CDR3 in DNA: TGTGCCAGCAGCCTCGGGACTAGCAGATACGAGCAGTACTTC.

CDR3 sequence reads: CASRRLAGDTDTQYF. CDR3 nucleotides: TGTGCCAGTCGGCGACTAGCGGGGGACACAGATACGCAGTATTTT. The chain is built from TRBV19 and TRBJ2-3; TRBD2 matches 12 bases. Germline CDR1 is LNHDA and CDR2 is SQIVND (reference sequence). The length of the CDR3 is 15 residues. The trim removed 8 bases at V and 2 bases at J, leaving 5 bases unmatched. The full variable domain, in which reference TRBV19 and TRBJ2-3 provide the parts outside the CDR3, is DGGITQSPKYLFRKEGQNVTLSCEQNLNHDAMYWYRQDPGQGLRLIYYSQIVNDFQKGDIAEGYSVSREKKESFPLTVTSAQKNPTAFYLCASRRLAGDTDTQYFGPGTRLTVL.

This rearrangement joins TRBV18 to TRBJ2-5, with 8 bases fitting TRBD1. CDR1 is KGHSH, CDR2 LQKENI, per germline. V gave up 5 bases and J gave up 4 bases; unmatched junction bases: 3. CDR3 length: 13 amino acids. Here the CDR3 reads CASSADRGETQYF. The DNA of the CDR3 is TGTGCCAGCTCAGCCGACAGGGGAGAGACCCAGTACTTC.

The J gene is TRBJ2-3, the V gene TRBV6-4; D is possibly TRBD2 (6 bases). The CDR3 consists of 13 residues. CDR1 is MRHNA and CDR2 is SNTAGT in the germline V gene. Trimming took off 8 bases at V and 0 bases at J, with 9 bases between the two ends. In DNA, the CDR3 is TGTGCCAGCGGAAGCGGGAGCACAGATACGCAGTATTTT. This codes for CASGSGSTDTQYF.

This chain links TRBV29-1 with TRBJ2-4; the D is unclear. CDR3 length: 12 amino acids. Germline CDR1 reads SQVTM; CDR2 reads ANQGSEA. CDR3 protein: CSIPLAKNIQYF. The CDR3 DNA sequence: TGCAGTATCCCACTAGCCAAAAACATTCAGTACTTC.

V gene TRBV27 combines with J gene TRBJ2-7, with 7 nucleotides matching TRBD1. Trimming cost V 4 bases and J 3 bases; bases outside gene matches: 6. In germline, CDR1 is MNHEY, CDR2 SMNVEV (reference sequence). The CDR3 consists of 14 residues. The CDR3 DNA sequence: TGTGCCAGCAGTTCAACGGGACAGATCTACGAGCAGTACTTC. It yields the protein CASSSTGQIYEQYF.

This clone occurred once. The gene calls are TRBV6-5 and TRBJ2-3, with D maybe TRBD2 (6 bases). The CDR3 loop spans 13 amino acids. The germline V and J ends were trimmed by 5 bases and 3 bases, with 9 bases remaining between them. Germline lookup yields CDR1 MNHEY and CDR2 SVGAGI. The CDR3 is CASSRGETDTQYF. As DNA, the CDR3 is TGTGCCAGCAGTCGCGGGGAGACAGATACGCAGTATTTT.

The gene calls are TRBV29-1 and TRBJ2-5; 9 nucleotides line up with TRBD2. Germline assignment: CDR1 SQVTM and CDR2 ANQGSEA. J was trimmed by 5 bases and V by 7 bases; bases with no gene match: 8. The CDR3 totals 13 residues. The CDR3 protein is CSAASGVVETQYF. CDR3 sequence (DNA): TGCAGCGCCGCTAGCGGGGTCGTCGAGACCCAGTACTTC.

The V gene is TRBV10-2, the J gene TRBJ1-3; 9 bases match TRBD1. From germline, CDR1 is WSHSY and CDR2 SAAADI. V lost 3 bases, J lost 2 bases, and 2 bases stayed unmatched. This CDR3 spans 15 amino acids. CDR3 amino acids: CASSETGGAGNTIYF. For the CDR3, the DNA is TGCGCCAGCAGTGAAACAGGGGGCGCTGGAAACACCATATATTTT.

This sequence joins TRBV6-1 and TRBJ2-7; 8 bases are shared with TRBD2. Trimming cost V 2 bases and J 6 bases; bases outside gene matches: 9. CDR1 and CDR2 (germline): MNHNS, SASEGT. The CDR3 extends over 15 amino acids. CDR3 in DNA: TGTGCCAGCAGTGAAACCCGGACTAGCCTGGTCGAGCAGTACTTC. Protein: CASSETRTSLVEQYF.

The CDR3 DNA reads as TGTGCCAGCAGCGGACTAGCGGGAGCAGGCAATGAGCAGTTCTTC. Encoded protein: CASSGLAGAGNEQFF. The rearrangement uses TRBV27 and TRBJ2-1; TRBD2 matches at 13 bases. The CDR3 covers 15 residues. The germline gives CDR1 MNHEY, CDR2 SMNVEV (reference sequence). Trimming took 6 bases from V and 6 from J; bases not matched to a gene: 5.

V is TRBV27 and J is TRBJ2-7; TRBD1 aligns across 9 bases. The CDR3 consists of 15 residues. The ends lost 6 bases at V and 2 bases at J; junction bases unmatched: 8. Germline values: CDR1 MNHEY, CDR2 SMNVEV (reference sequence). The CDR3 nucleotides are TGTGCCAGCAGCCCGGGACAGGGACCTGCCTACGAGCAGTACTTC. It codes for CASSPGQGPAYEQYF.

CDR3 coding DNA: TGTGCCAGCAAGACGGGAGAGGTACGTAGGGACGAGCAGTACTTC. It is translated as CASKTGEVRRDEQYF. The chain has TRBV28 and TRBJ2-7; weak D call: TRBD2 (6 bases). With 7 bases removed from V and 5 bases from J, the gap between germline ends came to 21 bases. CDR1 and CDR2 from the germline V gene are MDHEN and SYDVKM. CDR3 length: 15 amino acids.

V and J are TRBV5-5 and TRBJ2-7; D might be TRBD2 (5 bases). Germline-derived CDR1 and CDR2 are SGHKS and YYEKEE (reference sequence). The CDR3 is made up of 11 amino acids. V shed 4 bases and J shed 9 bases, with 11 bases lying between them. The CDR3 here is CASSEGLTQYF. The CDR3 DNA sequence: TGTGCCAGCAGCGAGGGCCTTACGCAGTACTTC.

This chain uses TRBV28 with TRBJ2-2; 10 positions agree with TRBD1. There are 13 residues in the CDR3. The V gene end was trimmed by 7 bases and the J gene end by 6 bases; junction bases not matched to a gene: 2. The germline gives CDR1 MDHEN, CDR2 SYDVKM. The CDR3 is CASTDRGSGELFF. CDR3 nucleotides: TGTGCCAGCACGGACAGGGGGTCCGGGGAGCTGTTTTTT.

The V call is TRBV19, the J call TRBJ1-4; D is possibly TRBD1 (5 bases). The ends were cut back, 4 bases at V and 5 bases at J, with 11 bases in the middle. CDR1 is LNHDA and CDR2 is SQIVND in the germline V gene (reference sequence). CDR3 length equals 14 residues. The CDR3 DNA is TGTGCCAGTAGTACACGAAGGGGCAATGAAAAACTGTTTTTT. Its protein is CASSTRRGNEKLFF.

This clone has only a few counts. The genes are TRBV7-9 and TRBJ2-2, with 11 positions matching TRBD2. This CDR3 comprises 16 residues. With 5 bases clipped from V and 7 bases from J, the junction kept 9 bases outside the gene matches. Germline V gives CDR1 SEHNR, CDR2 FQNEAQ (reference sequence). CDR3 loop: CASSTSTSGKNGELFF. CDR3 coding DNA: TGTGCCAGCAGCACCTCGACTAGCGGGAAAAACGGGGAGCTGTTTTTT.